This TCR beta chain was identified in a study of T cell repertoires in cytomegalovirus infection. Study observations and caveats: The ex vivo response was dominated by HLA-C-restricted CMV-specific TCR beta clonotypes.

This CDR3 is 13 amino acids long. Per the germline V gene, CDR1 is LNHDA and CDR2 is SQIVND (reference sequence). V was shortened by 2 bases and J by 7 bases, with 9 bases between the two germline ends. TCRdb reprocessed the reads with MiXCR, giving one entry per CDR3 protein. Of about 490,000 distinct CDR3 sequences detected, more than 15% appear once; the ten largest clones hold about 24%. This clonotype was observed a handful of times. Its antigen remains unknown. V gene TRBV19 combines with J gene TRBJ1-5; D uncertain. The sequence was obtained from a human donor in good health (CMV status not recorded). Some clones in this sample may be carry-over from other donors' samples. Sequenced material: CD8+ T cells from PBMCs. The CDR3 sequence is CASSIFGSQPQHF. In nucleotides, the CDR3 is TGTGCCAGTAGTATATTCGGCAGCCAGCCCCAGCATTTT.